Here is one T cell receptor beta chain with its context. Its matching antigen is unknown. Indicated treatment: some 20 received Ad26.COV2.S at low or high dose, single or two shots; about 5 received placebo; per-sample allocation not given. After the first vaccine or placebo injection, samples were drawn on day 63. The donor's status was that of an adult aged 18-55 years in Boston. The sample belongs to a study of Ad26.COV2.S vaccination and SARS-CoV-2 variants. Turning to the study itself: The authors gave Ad26.COV2.S intramuscularly, either once or twice 56 days apart. Study results and caveats: In TCR breadth and depth analyses, total T cell responses may have been underestimated.

Repertoires were generated with immunoSEQ multiplex PCR, while TCRdb's copy carries only in-frame clones and drops some. This table holds about 350,000 clones, 88% found once. Sequences were derived from peripheral blood, sampled in a trial of Ad26.COV2.S vaccine versus placebo. This sequence originates from a person between 18 and 65 years old who received the Ad26.COV2.S COVID-19 vaccine or a placebo.

CDR3 amino acids: CASSSGSQETQYF. CDR3 nucleotide sequence: TGTGCCAGCAGTTCAGGGTCCCAAGAGACCCAGTACTTC. The chain is built from TRBV28 and TRBJ2-5, with D possibly being TRBD1 (5 bases). Germline V gene data show CDR1 as MDHEN and CDR2 as SYDVKM. The CDR3 is made up of 13 amino acids. V was clipped by 4 bases and J by 1 base, with 7 bases between them.